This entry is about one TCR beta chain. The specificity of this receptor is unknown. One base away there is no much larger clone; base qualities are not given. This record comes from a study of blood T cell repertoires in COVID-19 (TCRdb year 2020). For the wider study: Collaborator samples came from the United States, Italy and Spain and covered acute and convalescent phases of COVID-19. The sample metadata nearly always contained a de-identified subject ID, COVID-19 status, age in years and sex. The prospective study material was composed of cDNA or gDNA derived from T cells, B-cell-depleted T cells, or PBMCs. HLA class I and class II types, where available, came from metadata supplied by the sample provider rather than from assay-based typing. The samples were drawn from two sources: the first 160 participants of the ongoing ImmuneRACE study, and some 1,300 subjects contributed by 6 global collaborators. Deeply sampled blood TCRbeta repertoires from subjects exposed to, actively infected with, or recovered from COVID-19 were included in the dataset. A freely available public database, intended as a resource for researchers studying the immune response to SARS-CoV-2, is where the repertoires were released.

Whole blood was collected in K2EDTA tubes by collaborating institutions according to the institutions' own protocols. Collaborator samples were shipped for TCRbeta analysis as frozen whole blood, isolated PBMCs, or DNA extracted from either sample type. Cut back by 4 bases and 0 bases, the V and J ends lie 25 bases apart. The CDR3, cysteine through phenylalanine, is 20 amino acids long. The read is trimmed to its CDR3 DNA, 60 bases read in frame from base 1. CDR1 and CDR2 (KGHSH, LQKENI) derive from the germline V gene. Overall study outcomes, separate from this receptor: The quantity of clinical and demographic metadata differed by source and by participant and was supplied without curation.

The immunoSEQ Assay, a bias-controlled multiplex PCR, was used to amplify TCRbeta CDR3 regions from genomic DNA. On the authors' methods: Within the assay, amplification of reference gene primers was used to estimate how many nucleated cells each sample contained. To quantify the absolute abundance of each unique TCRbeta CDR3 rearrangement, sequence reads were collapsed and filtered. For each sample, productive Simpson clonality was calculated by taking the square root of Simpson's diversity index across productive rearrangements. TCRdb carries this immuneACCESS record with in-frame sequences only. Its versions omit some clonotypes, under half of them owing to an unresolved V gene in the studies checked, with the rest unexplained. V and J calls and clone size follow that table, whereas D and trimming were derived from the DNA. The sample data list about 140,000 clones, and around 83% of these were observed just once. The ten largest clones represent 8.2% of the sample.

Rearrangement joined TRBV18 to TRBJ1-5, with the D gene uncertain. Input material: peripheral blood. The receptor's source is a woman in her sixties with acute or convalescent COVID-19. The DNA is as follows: TGTGCCAGCTCACGAGGAACCCGGGTCCTACTTTTGGATAGCAATCAGCCCCAGCATTTT. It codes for CASSRGTRVLLLDSNQPQHF.